This is a list of T cell receptor beta chains from one sample in a study of blood T cell repertoires in COVID-19. Generated by immunoSEQ multiplex PCR, the TCRdb table keeps only in-frame clones and is missing some. There are 40,000 or so clones in the sample; approximately 85% occur only once, and approximately 9.1% lies in the top ten. Sequenced: peripheral blood. These receptors were obtained from a human donor in a cohort sampled during active COVID-19. Each CDR3 is given with its conserved first and last residue. The D gene is left open where the match is weak. The size field is filled for only some rows; it gives once, few, many or a size class.

d_gene	j_gene	abundance	v_gene	CDR3aa	CDR3nt
TRBD1	TRBJ2-4	once	TRBV6-5	CASRPPGQGTNIQYF	TGTGCCAGCAGACCCCCGGGACAGGGAACTAACATTCAGTACTTC
TRBD2	TRBJ2-5	few	TRBV6-4	CASSPGTSGIETQYF	TGTGCCAGCAGTCCCGGGACTAGCGGGATTGAGACCCAGTACTTC
NA	TRBJ2-2	few	TRBV2	CASRRGGIGELFF	TGTGCCAGCAGGAGGGGGGGTATCGGGGAGCTGTTTTTT
TRBD1	TRBJ2-7	NA	TRBV29-1	CSAEVPLQGAYEQYF	TGCAGCGCTGAGGTACCCTTACAGGGGGCTTACGAGCAGTACTTC
TRBD2	TRBJ2-1	few	TRBV29-1	CSVWRPGTSDEQFF	TGCAGCGTTTGGCGACCCGGGACTAGCGATGAGCAGTTCTTC
TRBD1	TRBJ2-1	NA	TRBV9	CASSVGSWGDRGYNEQFF	TGTGCCAGCAGCGTAGGGTCGTGGGGGGACAGGGGATACAATGAGCAGTTCTTC
NA	TRBJ1-2	NA	TRBV19	CASSMGQATGGYTF	TGTGCCAGTAGTATGGGGCAGGCAACGGGTGGCTACACCTTC
TRBD2	TRBJ2-7	few	TRBV20-1	CSASGLAVTYEQYF	TGCAGTGCCAGTGGACTAGCGGTCACCTACGAGCAGTACTTC
NA	TRBJ1-5	NA	TRBV7-2	CASSWVEAQPQHF	TGTGCCAGCAGCTGGGTAGAGGCCCAGCCCCAGCATTTT
NA	TRBJ1-2	NA	TRBV3-1/TRBV3-2	CASSATDLLGYTF	TGTGCCAGCAGTGCTACAGACCTACTTGGCTACACCTTC
TRBD2	TRBJ2-3	NA	TRBV9	CASSAREVRDTQYF	TGTGCCAGCAGCGCGCGGGAGGTTAGGGATACGCAGTATTTT
NA	TRBJ1-2	NA	TRBV30	CAWSAGNYGYTF	TGTGCCTGGAGTGCGGGTAACTATGGCTACACCTTC
TRBD1	TRBJ2-2	NA	TRBV30	CALTGPNTGELFF	TGTGCCTTGACAGGGCCGAACACCGGGGAGCTGTTTTTT
TRBD2	TRBJ2-2	few	TRBV7-9	CASSFSGGAIGELFF	TGTGCCAGCAGCTTTAGCGGGGGGGCGATCGGGGAGCTGTTTTTT
TRBD2	TRBJ2-5	once	TRBV24-1	CATSEGTSGMETQYF	TGTGCCACCAGTGAGGGGACTAGCGGTATGGAGACCCAGTACTTC
NA	TRBJ1-2	NA	TRBV5-1	CASSLGRHSYGYTF	TGCGCCAGCAGCTTGGGCCGACACTCCTATGGCTACACCTTC
NA	TRBJ1-2	NA	TRBV28	CASSFDSNYGYTF	TGTGCCAGCAGTTTCGACAGTAACTATGGCTACACCTTC
NA	TRBJ2-7	NA	TRBV11-2	CASSSYYEQYF	TGTGCCAGCAGCTCCTACTACGAGCAGTACTTC